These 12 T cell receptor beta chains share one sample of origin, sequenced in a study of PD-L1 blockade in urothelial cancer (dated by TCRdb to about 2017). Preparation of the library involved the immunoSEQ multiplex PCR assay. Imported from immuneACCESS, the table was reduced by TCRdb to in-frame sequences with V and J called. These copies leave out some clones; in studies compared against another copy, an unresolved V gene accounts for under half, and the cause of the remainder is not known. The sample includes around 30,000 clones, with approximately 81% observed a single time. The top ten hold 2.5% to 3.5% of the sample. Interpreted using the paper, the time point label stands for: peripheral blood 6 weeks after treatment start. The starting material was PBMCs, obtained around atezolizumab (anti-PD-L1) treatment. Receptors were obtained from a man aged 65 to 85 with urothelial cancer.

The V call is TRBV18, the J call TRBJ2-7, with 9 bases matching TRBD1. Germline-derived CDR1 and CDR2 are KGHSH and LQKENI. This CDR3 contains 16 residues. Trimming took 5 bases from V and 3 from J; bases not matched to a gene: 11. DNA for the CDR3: TGTGCCAGCTCAGGTCGGACGGGGACAGGGAACTACGAGCAGTACTTC. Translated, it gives CASSGRTGTGNYEQYF.

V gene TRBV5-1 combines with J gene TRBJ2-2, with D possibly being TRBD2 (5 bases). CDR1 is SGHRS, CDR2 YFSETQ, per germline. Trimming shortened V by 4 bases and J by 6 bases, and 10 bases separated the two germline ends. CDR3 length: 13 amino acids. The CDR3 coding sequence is TGCGCCAGCAGCACGGGGTGGGCCGGGGAGCTGTTTTTT. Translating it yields CASSTGWAGELFF.

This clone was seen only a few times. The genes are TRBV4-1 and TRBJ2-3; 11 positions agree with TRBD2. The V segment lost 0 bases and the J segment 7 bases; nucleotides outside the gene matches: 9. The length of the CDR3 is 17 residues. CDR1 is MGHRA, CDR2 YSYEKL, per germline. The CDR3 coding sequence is TGCGCCAGCAGCCAAGAAGGGCTAGCGGGAGGCATGAATACGCAGTATTTT. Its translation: CASSQEGLAGGMNTQYF.

The CDR3: CASSKAGQGAGTLSQPQHF. In DNA form, the CDR3 reads TGTGCCAGTAGTAAGGCAGGACAGGGGGCTGGAACCCTCAGTCAGCCCCAGCATTTT. The rearrangement joins TRBV19 to TRBJ1-5; 11 bases line up with TRBD1. This CDR3 is built from 19 residues. With 4 bases clipped from V and 6 bases from J, the junction kept 17 bases outside the gene matches. Germline V gene data show CDR1 as LNHDA and CDR2 as SQIVND (reference sequence).

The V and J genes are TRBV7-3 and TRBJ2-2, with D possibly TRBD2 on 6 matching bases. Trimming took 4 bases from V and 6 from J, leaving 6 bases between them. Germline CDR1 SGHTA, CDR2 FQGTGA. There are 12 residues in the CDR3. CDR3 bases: TGTGCCAGCAGCTGGGAGGCCGGGGAGCTGTTTTTT. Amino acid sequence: CASSWEAGELFF.

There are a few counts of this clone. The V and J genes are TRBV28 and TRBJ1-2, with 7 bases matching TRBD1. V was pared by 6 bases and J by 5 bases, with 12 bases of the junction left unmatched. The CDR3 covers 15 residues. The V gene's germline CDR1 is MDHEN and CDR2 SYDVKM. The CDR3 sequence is CASRPLRDRLYGYTF. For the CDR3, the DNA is TGTGCCAGCAGGCCGCTTCGGGACAGACTATATGGCTACACCTTC.

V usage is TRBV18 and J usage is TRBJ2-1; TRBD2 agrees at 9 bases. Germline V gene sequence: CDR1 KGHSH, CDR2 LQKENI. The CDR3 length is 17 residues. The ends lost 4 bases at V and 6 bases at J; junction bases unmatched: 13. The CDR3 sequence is CASSLGSGGGAGNEQFF. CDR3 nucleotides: TGTGCCAGCTCACTCGGGTCGGGCGGGGGGGCCGGCAATGAGCAGTTCTTC.

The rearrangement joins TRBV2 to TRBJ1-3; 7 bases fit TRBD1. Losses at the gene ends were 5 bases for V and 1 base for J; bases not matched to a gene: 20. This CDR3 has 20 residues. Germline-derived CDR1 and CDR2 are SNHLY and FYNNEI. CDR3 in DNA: TGTGCCAGCAGTCGACAACTTCCGGGACAGCGGTCAGGATCTGGAAACACCATATATTTT. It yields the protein CASSRQLPGQRSGSGNTIYF.

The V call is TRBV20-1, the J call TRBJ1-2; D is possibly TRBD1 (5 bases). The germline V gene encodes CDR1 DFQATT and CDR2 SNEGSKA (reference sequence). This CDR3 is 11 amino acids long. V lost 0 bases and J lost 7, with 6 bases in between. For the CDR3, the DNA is TGCAGTGCTAGAGATCAGGGTGGCTACACCTTC. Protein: CSARDQGGYTF.

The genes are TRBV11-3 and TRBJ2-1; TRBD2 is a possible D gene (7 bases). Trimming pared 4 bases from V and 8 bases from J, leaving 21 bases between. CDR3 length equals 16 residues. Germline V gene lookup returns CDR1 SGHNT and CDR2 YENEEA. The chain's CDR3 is CASSSTGRGPQDEQFF. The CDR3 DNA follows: TGTGCCAGCAGCTCTACGGGGCGGGGGCCCCAGGATGAGCAGTTCTTC.

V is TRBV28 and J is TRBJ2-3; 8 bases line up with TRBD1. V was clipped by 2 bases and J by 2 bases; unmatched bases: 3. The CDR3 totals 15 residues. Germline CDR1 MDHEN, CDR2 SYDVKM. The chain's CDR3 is CASSLQGAYTDTQYF. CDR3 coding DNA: TGTGCCAGCAGTTTACAGGGGGCATACACAGATACGCAGTATTTT.

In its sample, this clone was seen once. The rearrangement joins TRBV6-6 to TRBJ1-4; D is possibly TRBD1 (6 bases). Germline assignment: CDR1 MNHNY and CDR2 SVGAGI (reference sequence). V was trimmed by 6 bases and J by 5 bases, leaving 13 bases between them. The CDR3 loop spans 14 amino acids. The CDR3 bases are TGTGCCAGCAGGCACAGGGACCAGAATGAAAAACTGTTTTTT. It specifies CASRHRDQNEKLFF.